The rows below give T cell receptor beta chains drawn from one sample of a study of shared clonotypes between healthy human individuals. The method was immunoSEQ multiplex PCR; TCRdb's version includes in-frame clones alone and lacks a portion of them. The sample lists 2 million to 2.5 million clones; roughly 92% were seen once. Sequencing was carried out using naive CD4+ T cells from PBMCs. These receptors all stem from a man younger than 30 in good health. Some clones in this sample may be carry-over from other donors' samples. CDR3s leave out the opening cysteine and the closing phenylalanine or tryptophan. Each record gives: CDR3 length, V gene, J gene, clone size, CDR3 protein. Expanded clones are given a class, and other clones once, few, many or no size at all.

length: 12
V: TRBV9
J: TRBJ1-1
size: .
CDR3: ASSAGVMNTEAF

length: 13
V: TRBV4-1
J: TRBJ2-3
size: .
CDR3: ASSQVQAPTDTQY

length: 18
V: TRBV14
J: TRBJ2-3
size: .
CDR3: ASSLGLRRLAGARADTQY

length: 13
V: TRBV9
J: TRBJ2-6
size: .
CDR3: ASSVLGSGANVLT

length: 12
V: TRBV27
J: TRBJ2-7
size: .
CDR3: ASSFSTGRLEQY

length: 12
V: TRBV5-1
J: TRBJ1-4
size: .
CDR3: ASSPVGPSGKLF

length: 12
V: TRBV15
J: TRBJ2-5
size: .
CDR3: ATSRKDGQETQY

length: 13
V: TRBV27
J: TRBJ2-2
size: .
CDR3: ASSAFGLNTGELF

length: 14
V: TRBV18
J: TRBJ1-3
size: .
CDR3: ASSPSAGESGNTIY

length: 12
V: TRBV28
J: TRBJ2-7
size: .
CDR3: ASKPGQATYEQY

length: 13
V: TRBV6-5
J: TRBJ2-7
size: .
CDR3: ASSYQGQGPYEQY

length: 12
V: TRBV6-5
J: TRBJ2-5
size: .
CDR3: ASSPSMGRETQY

length: 9
V: TRBV11-2
J: TRBJ2-1
size: .
CDR3: ASSLVNEQF

length: 13
V: TRBV4-2
J: TRBJ2-7
size: .
CDR3: ASSQGYSLLYEQY

length: 13
V: TRBV7-2
J: TRBJ2-1
size: once
CDR3: ASSTGQGWYNEQF

length: 16
V: TRBV28
J: TRBJ1-5
size: .
CDR3: ASSSPYPPGLYNQPQH

length: 16
V: TRBV9
J: TRBJ2-1
size: .
CDR3: ASSVPPLSGTSYNEQF

length: 13
V: TRBV5-1
J: TRBJ2-2
size: .
CDR3: ASSLGGSGPGELF

length: 14
V: TRBV15
J: TRBJ2-7
size: .
CDR3: ATSSAVASGPYEQY

length: 12
V: TRBV27
J: TRBJ2-5
size: .
CDR3: ASRGLAVGETQY